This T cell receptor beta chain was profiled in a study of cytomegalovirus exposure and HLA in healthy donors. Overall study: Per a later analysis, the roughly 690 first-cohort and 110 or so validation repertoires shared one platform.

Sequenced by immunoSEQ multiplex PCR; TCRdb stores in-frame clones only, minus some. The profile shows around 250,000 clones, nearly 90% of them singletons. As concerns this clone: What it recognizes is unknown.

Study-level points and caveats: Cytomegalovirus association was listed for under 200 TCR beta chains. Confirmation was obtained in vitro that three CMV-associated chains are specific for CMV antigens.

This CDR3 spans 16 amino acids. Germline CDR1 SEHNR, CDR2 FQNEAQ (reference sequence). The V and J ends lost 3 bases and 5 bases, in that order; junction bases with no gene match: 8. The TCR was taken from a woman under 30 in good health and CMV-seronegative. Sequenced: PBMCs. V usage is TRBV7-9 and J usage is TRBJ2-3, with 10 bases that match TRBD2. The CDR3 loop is CASSFSSGGLGDTQYF. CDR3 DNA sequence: TGTGCCAGCAGCTTCTCTAGCGGGGGATTGGGAGATACGCAGTATTTT.